This T cell receptor (beta chain) is from a study of OX40 agonist ivuxolimab in advanced cancers. For the study in its entirety: Ivuxolimab was an agonistic, fully human IgG2 monoclonal antibody directed against OX40 (CD134), a costimulatory receptor. Patients were allowed to have had prior anti-PD-1, anti-PD-L1 or anti-CTLA-4 therapy, and 40% to 45% of the dose-escalation patients had been treated with checkpoint inhibitors. The monotherapy dose-escalation portion (N of about 47 patients) of the phase I ivuxolimab trial is reported in the paper. Partial responses were achieved by three dose-escalation patients, of whom one had hepatocellular carcinoma and two had cutaneous melanoma. The point of sequencing TCRbeta in the periphery was to test whether ivuxolimab changed TCR sequence diversity and drove clonal T-cell expansion. Among the roughly 54 dose-escalation patients, some 20 had hepatocellular carcinoma, 15 melanoma, 9 renal cell carcinoma and 9 head and neck cancer. In the dose-escalation cohort, 70% to 85% of patients were male, and the mean age was around 60 years, with a range of roughly 23 to 85. Intravenous ivuxolimab was administered to patients every 2 weeks at six dose levels: 0.01, 0.1, 0.3, 1.5, 3 and 10 mg/kg. The paper's findings and limits, for the study overall: At doses from 0.1 to 3.0 mg/kg, clonal expansion was seen in both CD4+ and CD8+ blood T cells between baseline and week 6. Antigen specificity was not determined for the clonally expanded peripheral T cells. Low levels of normalized T-cell clonal expansion were also shown by some nonresponding patients. On average, CD8+ T cells showed more expanded clones than CD4+ T cells after ivuxolimab. In the 0.1-3.0 mg/kg groups, partial responders had among the lowest normalized peripheral clonal expansion, particularly in CD8+ T cells.

CDR1 and CDR2 were assigned from the germline V gene as SNHLY and FYNNEI. The CDR3 numbers 15 residues from cysteine through phenylalanine. Only the CDR3 portion is preserved as DNA: 45 bases, with reading frame beginning at the first base. A distance of 10 bases separates the germline ends of V and J, which lose 4 bases and 0 bases respectively. For sequencing of the TCRbeta CDR3 region, genomic DNA was extracted from the sorted cells. The immunoSEQ Assay was used for sequencing of TCRbeta CDR3 regions. TCRdb provides this immuneACCESS table in a form limited to in-frame rearrangements. Some clones are lacking; in checked studies, under half of them reflect an unresolved V gene, and why the rest are absent is not known. The sample table shows more than 75,000 clones, and just over 90% are seen once. The biggest ten clones account for around 0.72% of the sample. About this clone: There is no known antigen for this receptor. No much larger clone is present one base from it, and per-base qualities are unavailable.

The trial excluded patients who had a history of autoimmune disease or were on systemic immunosuppression. In every dose cohort, peripheral blood was drawn for TCR sequencing at baseline, cycle 4 day 1, and cycle 7 day 1. The samples were drawn from a first-in-human, open-label, multicenter phase I dose-escalation trial of ivuxolimab. The trial enrolled adults with locally advanced or metastatic head and neck squamous cell, hepatocellular, melanoma or renal cell carcinoma. Before TCR sequencing, CD4+ T cells and CD8+ T cells were sorted from peripheral blood as separate populations. This clonotype originated in an adult with an advanced solid tumor such as melanoma, head and neck, liver or kidney cancer. The chain links TRBV2 with TRBJ2-1; TRBD1 is a possible D gene, resting on 5 matching bases. The specimen comprised CD4+ or CD8+ T cells sorted from blood, sampled in a trial of the OX40 agonist ivuxolimab. The nucleotide sequence is given as TGTGCCAGCAGTGCTCAGACAGCCTCCTACAATGAGCAGTTCTTC. This translates into CASSAQTASYNEQFF.